This is a list of T cell receptor beta chains from one sample in a study of cytomegalovirus exposure and HLA in healthy donors. Repertoires were generated with immunoSEQ multiplex PCR, while TCRdb's copy carries only in-frame clones and drops some. This sample contains just over 80,000 clones. The sample taken for sequencing was PBMCs. These receptor sequences come from a woman in her twenties or thirties in good health and CMV-seronegative. The CDR3 runs from the conserved cysteine through the conserved F or W. D genes are given only for firm matches.

>14|TRBJ1-1|TRBV5-6|NA
TGTGCCAGCAGCTTGGAGGGGCTGAACACTGAAGCTTTCTTT
CASSLEGLNTEAFF
>15|TRBJ2-1|TRBV5-1|NA
TGCGCCAGCAGCTTGGGGAGCGGAGATTCAGGTGAGCAGTTCTTC
CASSLGSGDSGEQFF
>13|TRBJ1-2|TRBV6-1|TRBD1
TGTGCCAGCAGTGAGGGACAGCGCTATGGCTACACCTTC
CASSEGQRYGYTF
>14|TRBJ2-5|TRBV6-1|TRBD1
TGTGCCAGTCATTCGGGGACAGCTGTAGAGACCCAGTACTTC
CASHSGTAVETQYF
>14|TRBJ1-4|TRBV27|TRBD1
TGTGCCAGCAGTTCGACAGGGGTTGATGAAAAACTGTTTTTT
CASSSTGVDEKLFF
>16|TRBJ2-3|TRBV18|TRBD1
TGTGCCAGCTCACCACTGAGACAGGGCAGCACAGATACGCAGTATTTT
CASSPLRQGSTDTQYF
>13|TRBJ1-5|TRBV5-5|NA
TGTGCCAGCAGCTTGGATTCGGGTCAGCCCCAGCATTTT
CASSLDSGQPQHF
>14|TRBJ1-2|TRBV6-5|TRBD1
TGTGCCAGCAGTTACACAGGGGGGGTATATGGCTACACCTTC
CASSYTGGVYGYTF
>15|TRBJ2-3|TRBV18|NA
TGTGCCAGCTCACCGGGGACTCGGTCCACAGATACGCAGTATTTT
CASSPGTRSTDTQYF
>16|TRBJ2-7|TRBV4-1|NA
TGCGCCAGCAGCCAAGTAGGCAGCGTCGGTCTCTACGAGCAGTACTTC
CASSQVGSVGLYEQYF
>14|TRBJ2-5|TRBV5-1|NA
TGCGCCAGCAGCTTATCAGGGCAACAAGAGACCCAGTACTTC
CASSLSGQQETQYF
>18|TRBJ1-6|TRBV27|TRBD1
TGTGCCAGCAGTTCGGACAGGGGGCCGAGCTCCTATAATTCACCCCTCCACTTT
CASSSDRGPSSYNSPLHF
>14|TRBJ1-1|TRBV15|NA
TGTGCCACCCGGGGGAAAACAGAGAACACTGAAGCTTTCTTT
CATRGKTENTEAFF
>17|TRBJ1-5|TRBV5-1|NA
TGCGCCAGCAGCTTGGGTCCCCAGGGGATAGGCAATCAGCCCCAGCATTTT
CASSLGPQGIGNQPQHF
>14|TRBJ1-3|TRBV6-1|NA
TGTGCCAGCAGGGTCGAAGGGGCTGGAAACACCATATATTTT
CASRVEGAGNTIYF
>15|TRBJ2-3|TRBV7-6|NA
TGTGCCAGCAGCCCCCCGACACAGGGCACAGATACGCAGTATTTT
CASSPPTQGTDTQYF
>14|TRBJ1-5|TRBV15|NA
TGTGCCACCAGCAGAGGGCTGGGCAATCAGCCCCAGCATTTT
CATSRGLGNQPQHF
>15|TRBJ2-7|TRBV5-1|TRBD1
TGCGCCAGCAGCTTGGTACAGGGGGTTTCCTACGAGCAGTACTTC
CASSLVQGVSYEQYF
>16|TRBJ2-3|TRBV29-1|TRBD2
TGCAGCGGTGAACTAGCGGGAGTATGGAGCACAGATACGCAGTATTTT
CSGELAGVWSTDTQYF
>13|TRBJ2-1|TRBV13|TRBD1
TGTGCCAGCAGCCCCAGGGGGCCCAATGAGCAGTTCTTC
CASSPRGPNEQFF
>15|TRBJ2-2|TRBV6-1|NA
TGTGCCAGCAGTGCCGGGACTCAGAACACCGGGGAGCTGTTTTTT
CASSAGTQNTGELFF
>15|TRBJ2-1|TRBV6-1|TRBD1
TGTGCCAGCAGTGAACTGGGACAGGGACACAATGAGCAGTTCTTC
CASSELGQGHNEQFF
>13|TRBJ1-1|TRBV29-1|NA
TGCAGCGTTGTGTACGGACGGGGCACTGAAGCTTTCTTT
CSVVYGRGTEAFF
>14|TRBJ1-5|TRBV30|NA
TGTGCCTGGAGTGTACTGGGAGTGGGTCAGCCCCAGCATTTT
CAWSVLGVGQPQHF
>14|TRBJ2-6|TRBV5-1|TRBD1
TGCGCCAGCAGCCCAGGGGGTGGGGCCAACGTCCTGACTTTC
CASSPGGGANVLTF
>13|TRBJ2-2|TRBV29-1|NA
TGCAGCGTTGGGACAGCGAACACCGGGGAGCTGTTTTTT
CSVGTANTGELFF
>12|TRBJ1-1|TRBV7-9|NA
TGTGCCAGCAGCTTAAGCGCCACTGAAGCTTTCTTT
CASSLSATEAFF
>13|TRBJ1-4|TRBV30|NA
TGTGCCTGGGACGGGGGTGGTAAAGAAAAACTGTTTTTT
CAWDGGGKEKLFF
>14|TRBJ2-7|TRBV18|TRBD1
TGTGCCAGCTCACCGGGACAGGGACCCTACGAGCAGTACTTC
CASSPGQGPYEQYF
>14|TRBJ1-1|TRBV29-1|NA
TGCAGCGTTGATAGCCAGGGAGGCTACACTGAAGCTTTCTTT
CSVDSQGGYTEAFF
>11|TRBJ1-4|TRBV13|TRBD1
TGTGCCACCGCGACAGGGTGGGAACTGTTTTTT
CATATGWELFF
>12|TRBJ1-1|TRBV2|NA
TGTGCCAGCTCAGGGTTGGACAAGATAGCTTTCTTT
CASSGLDKIAFF
>15|TRBJ1-6|TRBV25-1|TRBD1
TGTGCCAGCAGTGAAACGGACAGGGAAGCCTCACCCCTACACTTT
CASSETDREASPLHF
>15|TRBJ2-7|TRBV28|NA
TGTGCCAGCAGAAAACAGGGAGCCGCTCTTTACGAGCAGTACTTC
CASRKQGAALYEQYF
>15|TRBJ1-1|TRBV30|NA
TGTGCCTGGAGTGTCCCCTCGAGCCGAACCTCTGAAGCTTTCTTT
CAWSVPSSRTSEAFF
>15|TRBJ2-7|TRBV4-2|TRBD1
TGTGCCAGCAGCCAAGCGGGGACAGGGGCCGACGAGCAGTACTTC
CASSQAGTGADEQYF
>17|TRBJ1-1|TRBV5-4|NA
TGTGCCAGCAGCTTGCGGGGGGGGGCAGGGTTGGACACTGAAGCTTTCTTT
CASSLRGGAGLDTEAFF
>15|TRBJ1-5|TRBV19|NA
TGTGCCAGTAGTATACTAGTTAATGAGAATCAGCCCCAGCATTTT
CASSILVNENQPQHF
>15|TRBJ2-1|TRBV11-1|TRBD2
TGTGCCAGCAGCACGAGGACTAGCGGGGGGAATGAGCAGTTCTTC
CASSTRTSGGNEQFF
>16|TRBJ2-7|TRBV5-1|TRBD2
TGCGCCAGCAGCTTGGAACTAGCGGGAACGGGTTACGAGCAGTACTTC
CASSLELAGTGYEQYF
>12|TRBJ2-5|TRBV30|NA
TGTGCCTGGAATTTCAGGGAAGAGAACCAGTACTTC
CAWNFREENQYF
>17|TRBJ2-6|TRBV15|NA
TGTGCCACCAGCAGAGGAAAAGGGAGCTCTGGGGCCAACGTCCTGACTTTC
CATSRGKGSSGANVLTF
>10|TRBJ1-6|TRBV15|NA
TGTGCCACCTCCGCAGGGCCCCTCCACTTT
CATSAGPLHF
>12|TRBJ1-1|TRBV28|NA
TGTGCCAGCACTCCTCGCGCGGGGACGGCTTTCTTT
CASTPRAGTAFF
>14|TRBJ1-1|TRBV6-5|NA
TGTGCCAGCAGCCTAGAAGGGAGTAGCACTGAAGCTTTCTTT
CASSLEGSSTEAFF
>18|TRBJ2-3|TRBV13|TRBD2
TGTGCCAGCAGCTTGGGGGCGGCTAGCGGGAGACTCACAGATACGCAGTATTTT
CASSLGAASGRLTDTQYF
>16|TRBJ1-2|TRBV6-5|TRBD1
TGTGCCAGCAGTTACCATAAAACCGGGACAGGGGATGGCTACACCTTC
CASSYHKTGTGDGYTF
>17|TRBJ1-4|TRBV4-2|TRBD1
TGTGCCAGCAGCCAAGAAGGAGCCCCGGGACAGGGGTTGAAACTGTTTTTT
CASSQEGAPGQGLKLFF
>11|TRBJ2-4|TRBV19|NA
TGTGCCAGCTCCGGCAAAAACATTCAGTACTTC
CASSGKNIQYF
>14|TRBJ1-6|TRBV25-1|NA
TGTGCCAGCAGGGGGGGATCGGGTAATTCACCCCTACACTTT
CASRGGSGNSPLHF
>12|TRBJ1-1|TRBV30|TRBD1
TGTGCCTGGATGGCAGGGGGAACTGAAGCTTTCTTT
CAWMAGGTEAFF
>19|TRBJ2-3|TRBV6-1|TRBD2
TGTGCCAGCAGTGATAAGGGACTAGCGGGAGCATTTGGCACAGATACGCAGTATTTT
CASSDKGLAGAFGTDTQYF
>15|TRBJ1-2|TRBV5-1|TRBD1
TGCGCCAGCAGCCGGGACAGGCCCTCTAACTATGGCTACACCTTC
CASSRDRPSNYGYTF